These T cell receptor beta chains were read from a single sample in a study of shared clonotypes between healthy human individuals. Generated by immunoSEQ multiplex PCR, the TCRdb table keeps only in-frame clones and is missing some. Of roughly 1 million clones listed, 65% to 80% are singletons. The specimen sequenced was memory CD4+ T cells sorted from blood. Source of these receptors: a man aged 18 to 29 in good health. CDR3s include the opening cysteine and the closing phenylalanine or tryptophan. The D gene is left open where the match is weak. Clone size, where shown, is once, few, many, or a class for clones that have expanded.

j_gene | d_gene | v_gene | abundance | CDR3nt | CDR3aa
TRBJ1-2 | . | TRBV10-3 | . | TGTGCCATCAGTGAAAGATCCGGGGAGGATGGAGGCTACACCTTC | CAISERSGEDGGYTF
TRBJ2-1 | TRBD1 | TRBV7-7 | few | TGTGCTAGCAGCCGGGGACAGGCGGGTGAGCAGTTCTTC | CASSRGQAGEQFF
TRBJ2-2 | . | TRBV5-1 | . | TGCGCCAGCAGCTTGGCCGCGGGCCCCGGGGAGCTGTTTTTT | CASSLAAGPGELFF
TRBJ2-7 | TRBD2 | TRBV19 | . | TGTGCCAGTCGTAGCGGGAGTGGGTCCTACGAGCAGTACTTC | CASRSGSGSYEQYF
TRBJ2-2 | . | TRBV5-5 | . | TGTGCCAGCAGCTTGGACACCAACACCGGGGAGCTGTTTTTT | CASSLDTNTGELFF
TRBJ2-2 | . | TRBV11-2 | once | TGTGCCAGCAGAAACAGAGGAAGCACCGGGGAGCTGTTTTTT | CASRNRGSTGELFF
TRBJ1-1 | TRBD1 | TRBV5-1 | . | TGCGCCAGCAGTCAGGGGGCGGACACTGAAGCTTTCTTT | CASSQGADTEAFF
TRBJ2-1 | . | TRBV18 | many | TGTGCCAGCTCACCGAGACTCGGTGAGCAGTTCTTC | CASSPRLGEQFF
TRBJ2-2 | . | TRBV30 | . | TGTGCCTGGGGCCCTCGGGGGACCGGGGAGCTGTTTTTT | CAWGPRGTGELFF
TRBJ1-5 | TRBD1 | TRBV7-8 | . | TGTGCCAGCAGCCCTCGTTTCGGGACAGGGGTTTTGGGTCAGCCCCAGCATTTT | CASSPRFGTGVLGQPQHF
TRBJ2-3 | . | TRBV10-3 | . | TGTGCCATCAGTGAGTCTCGGACTAGCACAGATACGCAGTATTTT | CAISESRTSTDTQYF
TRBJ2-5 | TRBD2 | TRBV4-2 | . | TGTGCCAGCAGCCAAAGCAGCGGGAGACAAGAGACCCAGTACTTC | CASSQSSGRQETQYF
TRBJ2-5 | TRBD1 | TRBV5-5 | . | TGTGCCAGCAGCGCGGGGACAGGGACGCAAGAGACCCAGTACTTC | CASSAGTGTQETQYF
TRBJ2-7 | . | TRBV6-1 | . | TGTGCCAGCAGTGAAGGTTGGGCCTGGACCTCCTACGAGCAGTACTTC | CASSEGWAWTSYEQYF
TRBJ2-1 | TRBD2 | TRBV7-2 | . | TGTGCCAGCAGCTTATCCGGGACTAAGTTGTTCTTC | CASSLSGTKLFF
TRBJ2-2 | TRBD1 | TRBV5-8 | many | TGTGCCAGCAGTGGGACAGCCCTAGGGGAGCTGTTTTTT | CASSGTALGELFF
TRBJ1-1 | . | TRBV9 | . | TGTGCCAGCAGCGCACAACCAATCCGACAGCACACTGAAGCTTTCTTT | CASSAQPIRQHTEAFF
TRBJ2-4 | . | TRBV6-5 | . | TGTGCCAGCAGAGAGGGGATAGCCAAAAACATTCAGTACTTC | CASREGIAKNIQYF
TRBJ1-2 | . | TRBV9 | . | TGTGCCAGCAGTGATCCTTCTCCCCCGGGCTACACCTTC | CASSDPSPPGYTF
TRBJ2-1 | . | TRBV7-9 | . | TGTGCCAGCAGCTCCCATGGGGTACAGACATCCTACAATGAGCAGTTCTTC | CASSSHGVQTSYNEQFF
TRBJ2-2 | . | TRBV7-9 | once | TGTGCCAGCAGGCCCCTGGGGCGTAACACCGGGGAGCTGTTTTTT | CASRPLGRNTGELFF
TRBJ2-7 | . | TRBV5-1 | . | TGCGCCAGCAGCTCGAATGCCCAGCCCTCGCGGGAGCAGTACTTC | CASSSNAQPSREQYF
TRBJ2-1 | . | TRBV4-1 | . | TGCGCCAGCAGCCAAGATCGAGCGGGCTCCTACAATGAGCAGTTCTTC | CASSQDRAGSYNEQFF
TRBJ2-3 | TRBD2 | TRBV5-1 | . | TGCGCCAGCAGCTTGGCAGCGGGGGGCCTTAGCACAGATACGCAGTATTTT | CASSLAAGGLSTDTQYF
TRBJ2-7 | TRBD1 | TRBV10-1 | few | TGCGCCAGCAGCGGGACAGTCAGCTCCTACGAGCAGTACTTC | CASSGTVSSYEQYF
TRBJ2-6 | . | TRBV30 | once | TGTGCCTGGAGTGTAACGGGTTCTACGCGGGGGGCCAACGTCCTGACTTTC | CAWSVTGSTRGANVLTF
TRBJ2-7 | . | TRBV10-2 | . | TGCGCCAGCAGGGGGTTCGGGTCCTACGAGCAGTACTTC | CASRGFGSYEQYF
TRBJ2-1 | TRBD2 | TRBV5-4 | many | TGTGCCAGCAGCCTTCTAGCGGCTATTCCCTACAATGAGCAGTTCTTC | CASSLLAAIPYNEQFF
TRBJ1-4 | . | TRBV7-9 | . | TGTGCCAGCAGCTCACAGGGAAGTACTGCAACTAATGAAAAACTGTTTTTT | CASSSQGSTATNEKLFF
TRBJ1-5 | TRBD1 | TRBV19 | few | TGTGCCAGTATAGGACAGGGGAGCCAGCCCCAGCATTTT | CASIGQGSQPQHF
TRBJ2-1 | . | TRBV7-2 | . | TGTGCCAGCGAAAAGGGCCCCTACAATGAGCAGTTCTTC | CASEKGPYNEQFF